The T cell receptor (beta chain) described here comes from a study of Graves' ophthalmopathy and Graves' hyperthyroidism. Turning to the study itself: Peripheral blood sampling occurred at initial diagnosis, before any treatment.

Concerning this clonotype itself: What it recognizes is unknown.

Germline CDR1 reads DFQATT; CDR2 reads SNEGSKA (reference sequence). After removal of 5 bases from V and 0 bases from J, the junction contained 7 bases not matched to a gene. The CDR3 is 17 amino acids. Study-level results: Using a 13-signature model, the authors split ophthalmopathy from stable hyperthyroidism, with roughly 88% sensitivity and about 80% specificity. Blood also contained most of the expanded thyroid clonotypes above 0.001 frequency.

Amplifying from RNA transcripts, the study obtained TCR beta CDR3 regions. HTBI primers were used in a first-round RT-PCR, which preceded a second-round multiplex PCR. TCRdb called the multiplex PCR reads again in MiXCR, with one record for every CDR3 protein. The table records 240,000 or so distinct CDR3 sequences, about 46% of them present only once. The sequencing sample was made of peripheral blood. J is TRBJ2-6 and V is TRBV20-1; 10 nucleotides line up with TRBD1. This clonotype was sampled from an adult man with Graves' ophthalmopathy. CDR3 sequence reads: CSAPVGQGISGANVLTF. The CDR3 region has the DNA TGCAGTGCTCCCGTGGGACAGGGGATCTCTGGGGCCAACGTCCTGACTTTC.